The present TCR beta chain was sequenced within a study of T cell responses to AZD1222 COVID-19 vaccine. Regarding the study as a whole: Scientists sampled the repertoires only once the peak T cell response had passed. Close to half of spike-specific TCRs reportedly recognize unmutated variant regions.

On this clone itself: As yet, its antigen is unknown.

The germline gives CDR1 LGHNT, CDR2 FRNRAP. V was clipped by 5 bases and J by 5 bases, with 12 bases between them. This CDR3 has 13 residues. The protocol was immunoSEQ multiplex PCR, while the TCRdb copy is restricted to in-frame clones and leaves out a portion. Among under 170,000 clones listed, 90% were seen once. The sequence derives from an adult who received the AZD1222 COVID-19 vaccine. The sequencing used peripheral blood, collected 28 days after the second AZD1222 dose. This sequence joins TRBV12-5 and TRBJ1-2; no firm D call. This chain's CDR3 is CASGLDGLYGYTF. The DNA of the CDR3 is TGTGCTAGTGGTCTTGATGGCCTTTATGGCTACACCTTC.